This T cell receptor (beta chain) was recorded in a study of T-cell reconstitution after alpha-beta-depleted transplantation in children. Preparation of the TCRbeta library was carried out with unique molecular identifiers. TCRdb re-called the PCR reads with MiXCR, one entry per CDR3 protein. The sample carries roughly 300,000 distinct CDR3 sequences, approximately 10% recorded once. This clonotype was detected many times. Its antigen is still unknown. Broader study findings: Where alpha-beta T cells came from about two months after transplant was reportedly several hundred expanded graft clones. T cells produced anew were the main source of T-cell counts and diversity one year after transplant. The study traced high day-60 TCRbeta diversity in some patients to surviving recipient T cells and thymic progenitors.

Per germline, CDR1 SEHNR and CDR2 FQNEAQ (reference sequence). CDR3 size: 14 residues. Trimming left V 2 bases short and J 14 bases short, with 19 bases between. The chain combines TRBV7-9 with TRBJ2-1, with a possible D match to TRBD2 (6 bases). Here the sequenced sample was peripheral blood, taken 180 days after TCRalphabeta/CD19-depleted stem cell transplant. This TCR was recovered from a male patient aged 2 to 10 who had a stem cell transplant for chronic granulomatous disease, so the T cells may come from the graft donor. CDR3 nucleotides: TGTGCCAGCAGCTTATCCGCGGCTAGCGACAAAAAGTTCTTC. Translated: CASSLSAASDKKFF.